Detailed here is one T cell receptor (beta chain). Its antigen is currently unknown. V was clipped by 6 bases and J by 4 bases; unmatched bases: 10. The CDR3 is 15 residues long. Germline CDR1 reads KGHSH; CDR2 reads LQKENI. TCRdb's copy holds only in-frame clones and misses some; the assay was immunoSEQ multiplex PCR. The profile shows hundreds of thousands of clones, more than 95% of them singletons. The data belong to a study of shared clonotypes between healthy human individuals. Donors were healthy HIV-negative adults without recent acute infections or vaccinations. General observations from the study: Represented diversity (both genetic and exposure-history) was limited by the small number of donors.

Source material: naive CD4+ T cells sorted from blood. Documented subset: CD45RA+ positively selected. The J gene is TRBJ2-7, the V gene TRBV18; 9 nucleotides align to TRBD2. This receptor was obtained from a woman aged 25 to 45 in good health. This CDR3 reads CASSQLTSGPYEQYF. The CDR3 nucleotides read TGTGCCAGCTCCCAGCTTACTAGCGGGCCGTACGAGCAGTACTTC.